This T cell receptor beta chain was captured by sequencing in a study of shared clonotypes between healthy human individuals. At a deep level, the assay was run. Using approximately 190 ng DNA, about 29,000 T cell genomes, the sorted-subset replicate PCRs were run. Profiled with immunoSEQ multiplex PCR; TCRdb holds only in-frame clones, not every one. The table has some 2.1 million clones, about 95% seen once. CDR3 length: 16 amino acids. V shed 0 bases and J 7 bases; nucleotides not matched to a gene: 6. Germline V gene sequence: CDR1 MNHNS, CDR2 SASEGT. Positively selected for CCR7, the CD45RO-negative cells used as naive CD8 cells excluded terminally differentiated effector memory CD45RA+ cells.

The rearrangement links TRBV6-1 to TRBJ2-2, with 9 bases that match TRBD2. The sequenced sample was naive CD8+ T cells sorted from blood. The origin of this receptor is a man younger than 35 in good health. CDR3 region: CASSEARLAGYGELFF. CDR3 DNA: TGTGCCAGCAGTGAAGCCCGCCTAGCGGGGTACGGGGAGCTGTTTTTT.